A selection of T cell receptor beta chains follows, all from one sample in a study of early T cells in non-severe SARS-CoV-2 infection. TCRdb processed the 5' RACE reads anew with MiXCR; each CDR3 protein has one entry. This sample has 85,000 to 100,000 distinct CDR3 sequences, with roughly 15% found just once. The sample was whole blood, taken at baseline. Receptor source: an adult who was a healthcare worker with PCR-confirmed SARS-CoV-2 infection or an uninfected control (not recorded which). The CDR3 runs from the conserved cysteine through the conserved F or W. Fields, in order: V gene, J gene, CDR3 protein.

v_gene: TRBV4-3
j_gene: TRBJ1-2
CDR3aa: CASSQEKGWAGYGYTF

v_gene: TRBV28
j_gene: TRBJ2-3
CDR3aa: CASTPGGHGTDTQYF

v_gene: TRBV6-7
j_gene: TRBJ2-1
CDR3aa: CASSHRKPGLACDEQFF

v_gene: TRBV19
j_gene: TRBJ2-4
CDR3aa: CASSIPSGRGIQYF

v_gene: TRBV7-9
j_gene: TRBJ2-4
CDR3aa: CASSQGAGEAKNIQYF

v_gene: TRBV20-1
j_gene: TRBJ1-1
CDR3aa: CSARSEAFF

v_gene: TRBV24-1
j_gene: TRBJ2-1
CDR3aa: CATGRGSYNEQFF

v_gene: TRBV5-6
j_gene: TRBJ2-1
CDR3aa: CASSSLPSYNEQFF

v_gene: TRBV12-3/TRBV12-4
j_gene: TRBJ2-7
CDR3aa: CASSSGFAYEQYF

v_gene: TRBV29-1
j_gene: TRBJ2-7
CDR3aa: CSVRPPSSYEQYF

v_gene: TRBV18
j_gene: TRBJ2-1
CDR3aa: CASSPGQHYEQFF

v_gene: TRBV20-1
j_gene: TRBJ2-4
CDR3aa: CALAGGLAKNIQYF

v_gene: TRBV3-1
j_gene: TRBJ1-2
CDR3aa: CASSQEGSYTF

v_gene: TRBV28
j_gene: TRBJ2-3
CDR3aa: CASSLGVDTQYF

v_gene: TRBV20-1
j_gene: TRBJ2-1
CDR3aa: CSASFGARGNEQFF

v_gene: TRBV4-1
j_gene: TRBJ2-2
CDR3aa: CASSPTSGSGTGELFF

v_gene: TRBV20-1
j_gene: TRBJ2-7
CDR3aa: CSARHKSSYEQYF

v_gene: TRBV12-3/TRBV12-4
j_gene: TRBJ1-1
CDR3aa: CASSKYRGPNTEAFF

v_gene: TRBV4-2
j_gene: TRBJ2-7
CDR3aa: CASSQELAGGPGEQYF

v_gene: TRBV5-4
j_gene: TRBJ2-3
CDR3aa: CASSLGGAPLFEQYF

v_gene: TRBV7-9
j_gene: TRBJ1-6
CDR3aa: CASSLALVDNSPLHF

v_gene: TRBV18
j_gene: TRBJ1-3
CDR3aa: CASSPEEGGNTIYF

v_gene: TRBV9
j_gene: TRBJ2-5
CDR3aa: CASSVDGSPETQYF

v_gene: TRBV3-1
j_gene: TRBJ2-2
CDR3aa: CASSHPGRYTGELFF